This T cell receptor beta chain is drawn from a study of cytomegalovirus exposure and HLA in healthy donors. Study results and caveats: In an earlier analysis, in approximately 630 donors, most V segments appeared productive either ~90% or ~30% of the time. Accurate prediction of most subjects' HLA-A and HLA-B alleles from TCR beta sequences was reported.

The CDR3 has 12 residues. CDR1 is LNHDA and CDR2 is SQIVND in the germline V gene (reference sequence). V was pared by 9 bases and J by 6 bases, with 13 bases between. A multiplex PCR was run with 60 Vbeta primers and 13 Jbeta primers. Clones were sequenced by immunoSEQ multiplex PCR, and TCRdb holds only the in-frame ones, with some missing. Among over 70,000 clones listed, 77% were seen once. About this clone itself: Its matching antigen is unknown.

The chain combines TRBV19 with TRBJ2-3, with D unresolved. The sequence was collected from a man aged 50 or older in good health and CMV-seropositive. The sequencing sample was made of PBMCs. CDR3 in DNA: TGTGCCAGAAGGCACCACTACGATACGCAGTATTTT. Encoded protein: CARRHHYDTQYF.